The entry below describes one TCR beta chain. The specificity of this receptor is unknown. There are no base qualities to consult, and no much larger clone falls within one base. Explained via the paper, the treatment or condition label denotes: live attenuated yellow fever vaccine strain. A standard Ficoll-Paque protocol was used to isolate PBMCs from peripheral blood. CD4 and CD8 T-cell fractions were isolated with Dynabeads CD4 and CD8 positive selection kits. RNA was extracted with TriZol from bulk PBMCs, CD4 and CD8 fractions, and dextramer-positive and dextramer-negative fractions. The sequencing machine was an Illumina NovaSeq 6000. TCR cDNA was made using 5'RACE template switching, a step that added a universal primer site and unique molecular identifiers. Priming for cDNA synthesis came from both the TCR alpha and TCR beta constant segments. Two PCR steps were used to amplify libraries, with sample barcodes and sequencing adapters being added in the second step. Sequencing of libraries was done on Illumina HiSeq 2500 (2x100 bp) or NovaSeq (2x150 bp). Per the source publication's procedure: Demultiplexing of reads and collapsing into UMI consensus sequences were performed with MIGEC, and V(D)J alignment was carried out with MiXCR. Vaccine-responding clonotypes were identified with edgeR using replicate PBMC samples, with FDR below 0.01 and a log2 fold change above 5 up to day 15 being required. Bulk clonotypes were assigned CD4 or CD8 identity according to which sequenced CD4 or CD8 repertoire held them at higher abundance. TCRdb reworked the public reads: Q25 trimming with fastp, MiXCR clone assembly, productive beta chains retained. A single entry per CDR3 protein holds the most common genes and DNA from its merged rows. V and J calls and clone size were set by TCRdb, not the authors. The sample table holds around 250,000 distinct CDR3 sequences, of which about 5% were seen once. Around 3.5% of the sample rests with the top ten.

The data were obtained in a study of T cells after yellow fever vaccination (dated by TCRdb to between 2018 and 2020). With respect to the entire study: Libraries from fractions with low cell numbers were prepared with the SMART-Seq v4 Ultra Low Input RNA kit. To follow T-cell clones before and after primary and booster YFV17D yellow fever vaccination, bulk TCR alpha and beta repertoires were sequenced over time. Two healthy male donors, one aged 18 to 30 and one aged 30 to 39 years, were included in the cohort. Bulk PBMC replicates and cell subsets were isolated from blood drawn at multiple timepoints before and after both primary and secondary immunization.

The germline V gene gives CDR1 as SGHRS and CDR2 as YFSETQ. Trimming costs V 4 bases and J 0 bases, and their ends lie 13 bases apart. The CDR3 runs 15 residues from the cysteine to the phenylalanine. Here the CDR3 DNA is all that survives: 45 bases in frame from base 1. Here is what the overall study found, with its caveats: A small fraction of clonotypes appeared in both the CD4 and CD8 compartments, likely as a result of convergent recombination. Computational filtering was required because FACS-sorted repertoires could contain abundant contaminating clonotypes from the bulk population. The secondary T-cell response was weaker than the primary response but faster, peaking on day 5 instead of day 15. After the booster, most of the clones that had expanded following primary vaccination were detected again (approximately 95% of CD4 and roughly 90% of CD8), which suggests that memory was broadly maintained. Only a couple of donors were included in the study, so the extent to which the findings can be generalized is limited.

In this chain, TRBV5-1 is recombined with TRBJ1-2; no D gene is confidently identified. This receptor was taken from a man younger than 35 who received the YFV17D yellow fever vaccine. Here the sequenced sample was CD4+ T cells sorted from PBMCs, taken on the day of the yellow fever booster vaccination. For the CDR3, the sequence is CASSPTPGANYGYTF. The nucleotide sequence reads TGCGCCAGCAGCCCCACCCCGGGCGCTAACTATGGCTACACCTTC.